This TCR beta chain was found in a study of T cell responses to AZD1222 COVID-19 vaccine. Whole-study findings and limits: As reported, nearly half of all spike-specific TCRs target variant regions that are unmutated.

As regards this clone: Antigen unknown.

Germline assignment: CDR1 MGHDK and CDR2 SYGVNS. The germline V and J ends were trimmed by 11 bases and 1 base, with 14 bases remaining between them. The CDR3 is 13 residues long. Method: immunoSEQ multiplex PCR; TCRdb's copy keeps in-frame clones and lacks some. The table has 130,000 to 150,000 clones, around 90% seen once. The starting material was peripheral blood, obtained on day 0 of AZD1222 vaccination. V and J are TRBV25-1 and TRBJ1-1, with D possibly TRBD1 on 5 matching bases. The source of this sequence is an adult in good health. CDR3 in amino acids: CASCRASNTEAFF. The CDR3 DNA is TGTGCCTCGTGCAGGGCGTCGAACACTGAAGCTTTCTTT.